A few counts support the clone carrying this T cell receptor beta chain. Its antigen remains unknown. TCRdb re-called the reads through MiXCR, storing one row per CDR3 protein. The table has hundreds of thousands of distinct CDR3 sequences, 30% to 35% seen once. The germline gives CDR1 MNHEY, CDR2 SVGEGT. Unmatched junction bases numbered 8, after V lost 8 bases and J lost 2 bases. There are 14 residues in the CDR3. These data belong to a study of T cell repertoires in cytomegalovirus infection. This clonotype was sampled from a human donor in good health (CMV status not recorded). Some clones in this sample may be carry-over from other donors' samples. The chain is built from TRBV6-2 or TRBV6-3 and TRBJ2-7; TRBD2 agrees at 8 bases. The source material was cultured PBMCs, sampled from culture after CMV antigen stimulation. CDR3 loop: CASSRAGGTYEQYF. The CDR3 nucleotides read TGTGCCAGCTCTAGGGCGGGAGGTACCTACGAGCAGTACTTC.